This entry lists 7 T cell receptor beta chains sequenced from one sample in a study of blood T cell repertoires in COVID-19 (dated by TCRdb to about 2020). Libraries were made using the immunoSEQ multiplex PCR assay. The source is immuneACCESS, and TCRdb retained only in-frame sequences with V and J called. Part of the clones is not carried over; for the studies checked, unresolved V genes explain less than half of this, and the remainder is unexplained. In this sample the table shows about 39,000 clones, approximately 89% of which occur a single time. The ten largest clones take up less than 4.5% of the sample. The material sequenced was peripheral blood. The receptors shown here come from a man in his 60s with acute or convalescent COVID-19.

The chain employs TRBV15 and TRBJ2-3; D possibly corresponds to TRBD2 (6 bases). Per the germline V gene, CDR1 is LNHNV and CDR2 is YYDKDF (reference sequence). The CDR3 length is 16 residues. V was clipped by 0 bases and J by 4 bases, with 14 bases between them. The DNA for the CDR3 is TGTGCCACCAGCAGAGAGGGCGGGGTTCAATCAGATACGCAGTATTTT. Protein: CATSREGGVQSDTQYF.

This chain connects TRBV11-2 to TRBJ2-5, with D hard to call. Germline CDR1 SGHAT, CDR2 FQNNGV. The CDR3 loop spans 13 amino acids. Between the trimmed V and J ends, which lost 8 bases and 0 bases, there was a span of 10 bases. The CDR3 coding sequence is TGTGCCAGCGAGGCTGGGTACCAAGAGACCCAGTACTTC. As protein: CASEAGYQETQYF.

The rearrangement joins TRBV6-5 to TRBJ1-1; D is possibly TRBD1 (6 bases). With 6 bases removed from V and 1 base from J, the gap between germline ends came to 6 bases. The CDR3 is 12 amino acids. Germline lookup yields CDR1 MNHEY and CDR2 SVGAGI. CDR3 sequence (DNA): TGTGCCAGCAGGGGGGCGAACACTGAAGCTTTCTTT. Protein: CASRGANTEAFF.

The rearrangement joins TRBV19 to TRBJ1-1; D not resolved. The CDR3 runs 16 residues. CDR1 and CDR2 (germline): LNHDA, SQIVND (reference sequence). Trimming took off 6 bases at V and 1 base at J, with 18 bases between the two ends. The CDR3 region is CASSAVYRLPNTEAFF. CDR3 sequence (DNA): TGTGCCAGTAGCGCTGTTTACAGACTACCGAACACTGAAGCTTTCTTT.

This clone occurred once. This chain uses TRBV14 with TRBJ1-3, with unresolved D. This CDR3 comprises 16 residues. Trimming left V 4 bases short and J 0 bases short, with 13 bases between. Germline V CDR1 and CDR2: SGHDN, FVKESK. Here the CDR3 DNA reads TGTGCCAGCAGCCTAAGGCAGGCAGTCTCTGGAAACACCATATATTTT. It encodes CASSLRQAVSGNTIYF.

The chain links TRBV21-1 to TRBJ2-3; TRBD2, the table's D call, lacks a check against the DNA. TRBV21-1 is a pseudogene segment. CDR3 length: 16 residues. In DNA, the CDR3 is TGTGCCAGCAGTCGCTTTAGCGGGAGAGGGACAGATACGCAGTATTTT. It yields the protein CASSRFSGRGTDTQYF.

The chain couples TRBV6-5 to TRBJ1-2, with a tentative D call TRBD1 (6 bases). V was clipped by 11 bases and J by 1 base, with 20 bases between them. Germline lookup yields CDR1 MNHEY and CDR2 SVGAGI. The CDR3 consists of 15 residues. Here the CDR3 DNA reads TGTGCCTCATTCGGGGACACTTTTATTAACTATGGCTACACCTTC. Translation: CASFGDTFINYGYTF.